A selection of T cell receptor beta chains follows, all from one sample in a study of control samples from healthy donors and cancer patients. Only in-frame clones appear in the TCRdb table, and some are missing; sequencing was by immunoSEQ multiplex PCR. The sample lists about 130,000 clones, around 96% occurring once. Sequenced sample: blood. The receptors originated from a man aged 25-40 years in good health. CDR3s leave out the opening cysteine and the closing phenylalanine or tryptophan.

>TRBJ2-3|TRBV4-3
ASSQDVASGTQY
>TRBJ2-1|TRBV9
ASSVVTSGGNEQF
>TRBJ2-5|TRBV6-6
ASRRENQETQY
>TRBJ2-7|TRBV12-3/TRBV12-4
ASSLRQFYEQY
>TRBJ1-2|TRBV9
ASSGGPIGAYGYT
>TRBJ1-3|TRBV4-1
ASSQVGNTIY
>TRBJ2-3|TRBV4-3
ASSIRDRPSTDTQY
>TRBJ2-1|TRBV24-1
ATSDPDRGRTNEQF
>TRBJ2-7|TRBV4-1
ASSQEQLAAYEQY
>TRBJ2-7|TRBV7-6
ASSSSFLAGGYEQY
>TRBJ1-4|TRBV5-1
ASSPQGKLLF
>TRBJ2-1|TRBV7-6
ASSLVAGMLNEQF
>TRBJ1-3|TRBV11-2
ASSLIQGNTIY
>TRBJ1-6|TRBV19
ASSTSDSYNSPLH
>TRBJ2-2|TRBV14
ASSPSGNTGELF
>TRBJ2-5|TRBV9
ASSVVGLAAETQY
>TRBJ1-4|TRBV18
ASSPLGTNEKLF
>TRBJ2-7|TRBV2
ASSGVDRLSYEQY
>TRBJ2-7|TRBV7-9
ASSGVSSYEQY
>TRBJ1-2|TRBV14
ASSLGSSYGYT
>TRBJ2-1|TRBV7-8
ASRLAGWGEQF
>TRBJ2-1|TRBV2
ASSVSGLSGLNEQF
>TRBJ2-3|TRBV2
ASSVNWTKDTQY
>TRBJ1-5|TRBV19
ASSPTGQGNQPQH
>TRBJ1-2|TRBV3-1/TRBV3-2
ASSQEAGSYGYT
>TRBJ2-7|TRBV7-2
ASSLSHKTGTYEQY
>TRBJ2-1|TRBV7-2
ASRRDSSSYNEQF
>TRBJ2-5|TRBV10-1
ASSDRDRGRVETQY
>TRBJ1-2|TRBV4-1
ASSQETNRGTNYGYT
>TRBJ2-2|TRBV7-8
ASSLSPGQGTTGELF
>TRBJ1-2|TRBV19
ASSIVGAGGAGYT
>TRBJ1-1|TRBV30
AWSPLTDRGTEAF
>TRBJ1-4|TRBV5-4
ASSLAGPTNEKLF
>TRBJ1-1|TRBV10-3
AISESLGYTNTEAF
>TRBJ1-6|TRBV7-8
ASSTGGDFDSPLH
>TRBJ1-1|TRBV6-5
ASGDRPNTEAF
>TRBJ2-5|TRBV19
ASTGGPETQY
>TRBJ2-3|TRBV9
ASSVASGLAFDTQY
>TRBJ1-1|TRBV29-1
SVPRAGGTEAF
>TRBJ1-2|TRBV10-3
AISEPGTGYGYT
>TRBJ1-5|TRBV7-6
ASSVYSNQPQH
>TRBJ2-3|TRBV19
ATSISGPVTDTQY
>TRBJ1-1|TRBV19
ASSILSGWESNTEAF
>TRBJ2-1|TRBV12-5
ASGVKATSGGGAYNEQF